This T cell receptor beta chain is drawn from a study of cytomegalovirus exposure and HLA in healthy donors. Study results and limitations: The analysis excluded some indistinguishable V segments, including TRBV6-2 and TRBV6-3. Researchers had no immune exposure information except CMV serostatus available. Reports described diagnosis of cytomegalovirus status by the classifier as highly specific and sensitive. Across HLA loci, a later analysis found differing TCR association rates, with DRB1 most and HLA-C fewest.

The count of this clone is one. Its antigen is still unknown. The PCR had 60 Vbeta and 13 Jbeta primers. The assay was immunoSEQ multiplex PCR, and TCRdb's table has in-frame clones only and misses some. The sample records roughly 190,000 clones, more than 75% being singletons. V trimming: 5 bases; J trimming: 2 bases; junction bases outside the gene matches: 7. This CDR3 has 15 amino acids. Germline assignment: CDR1 SGHVS and CDR2 FNYEAQ. The sequencing input was PBMCs. V and J are TRBV7-6 and TRBJ2-7, with 9 bases matching TRBD2. This TCR derives from a man in his forties or fifties in good health and CMV-seropositive. The CDR3 DNA follows: TGTGCCAGCAGCCCCACAGCGGGAGGCCCCTACGAGCAGTACTTC. Encoded protein: CASSPTAGGPYEQYF.